These 2 T cell receptor beta chains were all obtained from the same sample, sequenced in a study of shared clonotypes between healthy human individuals. Naive CD8 cells lacked CD45RO and underwent positive selection for CCR7, leaving out terminally differentiated effector memory CD45RA+ cells. Sequencing used immunoSEQ multiplex PCR; TCRdb keeps in-frame clones, though not all of them. The table has about 2.2 million clones, about 93% seen once. Input material: naive CD8+ T cells from PBMCs. These receptors all stem from a man between 18 and 29 years old in good health. Some clones in this sample may be carry-over from other donors' samples.

This chain connects TRBV7-8 to TRBJ1-2, with 7 bases that match TRBD1. CDR1 and CDR2 from the germline V gene are SGHVS and FQNEAQ. CDR3 length: 19 amino acids. J was trimmed by 6 bases and V by 5 bases; bases with no gene match: 24. The CDR3 nucleotides read TGTGCCAGCAGCGTAAACAGAGGGGGCGACTACCGCGGGGTTGATGGCTACACCTTC. Its translation is CASSVNRGGDYRGVDGYTF.

The chain has TRBV7-2 and TRBJ2-1, with D perhaps assigned TRBD1 or TRBD2 (5 bases each). Trimming shortened V by 6 bases and J by 1 base, and 13 bases separated the two germline ends. Germline CDR1 is SGHTA and CDR2 is FQGNSA. This CDR3 contains 15 residues. As DNA, the CDR3 is TGTGCCAGCAGGACCAGGGACCAATCCTACAATGAGCAGTTCTTC. Protein sequence: CASRTRDQSYNEQFF.